This T cell receptor beta chain derives from a study of control samples from healthy donors and cancer patients. With 1 base removed from V and 0 bases from J, the gap between germline ends came to 7 bases. Germline loops: CDR1 MNHNS, CDR2 SASEGT. This CDR3 region has 14 residues. Sequencing was performed with immunoSEQ multiplex PCR; in TCRdb, only in-frame clones are kept and a portion is missing. This sample has approximately 82,000 clones, with approximately 93% found just once. The sequence was obtained from a middle-aged woman with lung cancer. V and J are TRBV6-1 and TRBJ2-7; no clear D gene. What was sequenced was PBMCs. As DNA, the CDR3 is TGTGCCAGCAGTGAAGTAAGGGTCTCCTACGAGCAGTACTTC. Its translation: CASSEVRVSYEQYF.